This T cell receptor (beta chain) was found in a study of T-cell memory formation after mild COVID-19. This clonotype turned up a few times. Its antigen is unidentified. Libraries for TCRalpha and TCRbeta carried sample barcodes and unique molecular identifiers via 5'RACE. TCRdb re-derived calls from the 5' RACE reads in MiXCR, one entry per CDR3 protein. The top ten hold 2.4% of the sample, which has approximately 190,000 distinct CDR3 sequences, around 18% seen once. Findings and limits, study-wide: Some SARS-CoV-2-responding clones were already detected in memory before infection.

The CDR3 consists of 14 residues. V was clipped by 1 base and J by 6 bases, with 12 bases between them. The receptor comes from an adult woman who had mild COVID-19 (a few samples of this study predate the infection). Cell type and time point are not known. The specimen was PBMCs or a T cell subset sorted from them (not recorded which). The chain recombines TRBV12-3 or TRBV12-4 with TRBJ2-5; possibly TRBD1 for D (6 bases). The DNA of the CDR3 is TGTGCCAGCAGTTTAGGACAGGCCCCCCAGACCCAGTACTTC. It yields the protein CASSLGQAPQTQYF.